Given below is one T cell receptor beta chain in context. Its antigen is unknown. This was the immunoSEQ version 4 assay in survey mode. Sequencing used immunoSEQ multiplex PCR; TCRdb keeps in-frame clones, though not all of them. The data contain tens of thousands of clones, around 82% of them singletons. The stimulus was an HIV-1 Gag 15-mer peptide pool, about 1 ug/peptide/mL. CD40L-negative CD69-negative CD45RO-high memory CD4+ T cells were sorted as populations depleted of antigen-responding cells. This CDR3 has 16 residues. Trimming took off 1 base at V and 1 base at J, with 11 bases between the two ends. The V gene's germline CDR1 is SEHNR and CDR2 FQNEAQ (reference sequence). These data are taken from a study of persistence of HIV-infected CD4 T cells.

J is TRBJ2-4 and V is TRBV7-9; a weak D match, TRBD1 (5 bases). The sequence was obtained from an adult man with HIV who was CMV-seropositive. Source: CD4+ T cells sorted from PBMCs after roughly 19-hour stimulation, taken from a patient who received antiretroviral therapy. CDR3 sequence: CASSLVGVGAKNIQYF. In nucleotides, the CDR3 is TGTGCCAGCAGCTTAGTAGGGGTCGGGGCCAAAAACATTCAGTACTTC.